The 10 T cell receptor beta chains presented below share a single source sample, sequenced in a study of cytomegalovirus exposure and HLA in healthy donors. Primers: 60 Vbeta forward and 13 Jbeta reverse. The assay was immunoSEQ multiplex PCR, and TCRdb's table has in-frame clones only and misses some. In the table there are roughly 150,000 clones, 75% of which are singletons. Sequenced: PBMCs. The source is a young man in good health and CMV-seronegative.

V usage is TRBV10-3 and J usage is TRBJ1-1; 7 positions match TRBD1. The V segment lost 0 bases and the J segment 4 bases; nucleotides outside the gene matches: 5. The CDR3 totals 15 residues. CDR1 ENHRY and CDR2 SYGVKD come from the germline V gene. Here the CDR3 reads CAISESTGFGTEAFF. CDR3 DNA: TGTGCCATCAGTGAGTCGACAGGGTTTGGCACTGAAGCTTTCTTT.

CDR3 protein: CASSLQTIPNGEQYF. CDR3 coding DNA: TGCGCCAGCAGCCTTCAAACCATACCTAACGGGGAGCAGTACTTC. This chain links TRBV5-1 with TRBJ2-7; D is unclear. Per germline, CDR1 SGHRS and CDR2 YFSETQ. Trimming pared 4 bases from V and 7 bases from J, leaving 21 bases between. This CDR3 has 15 residues.

The V gene is TRBV7-3, the J gene TRBJ2-7; TRBD2 is a possible D gene (6 bases). Looked up from germline, CDR1 is SGHTA and CDR2 is FQGTGA. The CDR3 length is 13 residues. V lost 6 bases to trimming and J lost 3 bases, with 12 bases between them. CDR3 sequence reads: CASSGGAGYEQYF. The CDR3 DNA is TGTGCCAGCAGTGGCGGGGCTGGCTACGAGCAGTACTTC.

The chain uses TRBV5-6 and TRBJ2-3; 10 bases are a match to TRBD2. Germline CDR1 is SGHDT and CDR2 is YYEEEE. This CDR3 spans 16 amino acids. Unmatched junction bases numbered 10, after V lost 4 bases and J lost 5 bases. The CDR3 DNA reads TGTGCCAGCAGCGGGCAAACTAGCGGGGCCTTAGATACGCAGTATTTT. Translated, it gives CASSGQTSGALDTQYF.

This rearrangement joins TRBV29-1 to TRBJ2-7; D is uncertain. The CDR3 is 14 amino acids. In germline, CDR1 is SQVTM, CDR2 ANQGSEA. The germline V and J ends were trimmed by 4 bases and 0 bases, with 13 bases remaining between them. The CDR3 bases are TGCAGCGTTGGCGGCACCCAGTCCTCCTACGAGCAGTACTTC. Translating it yields CSVGGTQSSYEQYF.

The genes are TRBV4-2 and TRBJ2-7, with 7 bases that match TRBD2. V was pared by 4 bases and J by 2 bases, with 8 bases of the junction left unmatched. This CDR3 contains 15 residues. Germline CDR1 reads LGHNA; CDR2 reads YNFKEQ. DNA for the CDR3: TGTGCCAGCAGCCCGCTAGCGGCTGAAACCTACGAGCAGTACTTC. This translates into CASSPLAAETYEQYF.

This clone was seen more than once but under ten times. This chain connects TRBV9 to TRBJ2-1, with no clear D. The CDR3 is 12 amino acids. The germline V and J ends were trimmed by 4 bases and 2 bases, with 4 bases remaining between them. The V gene's germline CDR1 is SGDLS and CDR2 YYNGEE. CDR3 amino acids: CASSRTYNEQFF. CDR3 nucleotide sequence: TGTGCCAGCAGCCGTACCTACAATGAGCAGTTCTTC.

Of note for this clone: The identical CDR3 is also encoded by other nucleotide sequences in the sample. The rearrangement joins TRBV28 to TRBJ2-5; maybe TRBD2 (6 bases). Germline CDR1 MDHEN, CDR2 SYDVKM. The CDR3 is 13 amino acids. V lost 3 bases and J 2 bases, leaving 7 bases between the germline ends. CDR3 amino acids: CASSLRGQETQYF. DNA of the CDR3: TGTGCCAGCAGTTTGCGGGGACAAGAGACCCAGTACTTC.

This rearrangement joins TRBV5-8 to TRBJ1-5, with a weak D call TRBD1 (5 bases). This CDR3 has 14 residues. The V end lost 7 bases, the J end lost 7 bases, and 18 bases lay between the germline ends. Germline V lookup: CDR1 SGHTS, CDR2 YDEGEE. The chain's CDR3 is CASSTGLGWQPQHF. The CDR3 nucleotides are TGTGCCAGCTCTACAGGTCTGGGGTGGCAGCCCCAGCATTTT. Using reference TRBV5-8 and TRBJ1-5 for the parts outside the CDR3, the full variable domain is EAGVTQSPTHLIKTRGQQATLRCSPISGHTSVYWYQQALGLGLQFLLWYDEGEERNRGNFPPRFSGRQFPNYSSELNVNALELEDSALYLCASSTGLGWQPQHFGDGTRLSIL.

This chain joins TRBV29-1 and TRBJ2-6; no clear D. The CDR3 has 12 amino acids. The germline V gene has CDR1 SQVTM and CDR2 ANQGSEA. V gave up 6 bases and J gave up 0 bases, with 3 bases separating them. CDR3: CSVYSGANVLTF. The CDR3 region has the DNA TGCAGCGTCTACTCTGGGGCCAACGTCCTGACTTTC.